This T cell receptor beta chain comes out of a study of early T cells in non-severe SARS-CoV-2 infection. The CDR3 consists of 13 residues. V lost 8 bases to trimming and J lost 1 base, with 15 bases between them. The germline CDR1 and CDR2 sequences are DFQATT and SNEGSKA (reference sequence). This clonotype came up a few times. TCRdb reanalysed the 5' RACE reads using MiXCR and keeps one entry per CDR3 protein. The data contain around 84,000 distinct CDR3 sequences, 13% to 15% of them singletons. Material: whole blood. The receptor was isolated from an adult who was a healthcare worker with PCR-confirmed SARS-CoV-2 infection or an uninfected control (not recorded which). The chain combines TRBV20-1 with TRBJ2-7; D is ambiguous. The CDR3 is CSTDTPVSYEQYF. The CDR3 DNA follows: TGCAGTACCGACACCCCAGTTTCCTACGAGCAGTACTTC.